Shown below are 10 T cell receptor beta chains from a single sample sequenced in a study of a mutant IDH1 vaccine in newly diagnosed glioma. For these receptors, no antigen is known. The time point denotes: week 11, during vaccination. Every single dose of the vaccine, 300 ug of mutant IDH1 20-mer peptide, came with topical imiquimod. Profiling relied on immunoSEQ multiplex PCR, and the TCRdb table lists in-frame clones only, not all of them. The sample has about 67,000 clones, around 89% seen once. The sample here was PBMCs, taken from a glioma patient whose treatment included an IDH1 peptide vaccine. Source of these receptors: a man aged 40-49 years with glioma.

This clone appeared once. The chain employs TRBV2 and TRBJ2-7; the D gene is possibly TRBD2 (6 bases). Germline-derived CDR1 and CDR2 are SNHLY and FYNNEI. This CDR3 region has 11 residues. Trimming left V 8 bases short and J 4 bases short, with 9 bases between. DNA for the CDR3: TGTGCCAGCGTCGGGGGATACGAGCAGTACTTC. Protein product: CASVGGYEQYF.

This clone came up once. The CDR3 DNA follows: TGTGCCAGCAGTGATGGGGACAGCTCCTACGAGCAGTACTTC. Its protein is CASSDGDSSYEQYF. The chain links TRBV25-1 to TRBJ2-7; 7 bases agree with TRBD1. Germline V lookup: CDR1 MGHDK, CDR2 SYGVNS. This CDR3 is built from 14 residues. Unmatched junction bases numbered 2, after V lost 3 bases and J lost 0 bases.

The gene calls are TRBV6-6 and TRBJ2-1; the D gene is possibly TRBD2 (5 bases). Germline CDR1 MNHNY, CDR2 SVGAGI (reference sequence). The ends were cut back, 5 bases at V and 0 bases at J, with 14 bases in the middle. The CDR3 runs to 16 residues. CDR3 DNA: TGTGCCAGCAGTCACCTAGCCTCCAGCTCCTACAATGAGCAGTTCTTC. This encodes CASSHLASSSYNEQFF.

The gene calls are TRBV11-2 and TRBJ1-6; no clear D. V was cut by 5 bases and J by 7 bases, with 15 bases left in between. This CDR3 spans 15 amino acids. Germline V lookup: CDR1 SGHAT, CDR2 FQNNGV. In DNA form, the CDR3 reads TGTGCCAGCAGCCCATATTACGGGGAAAATTCACCCCTCCACTTT. Encoded protein: CASSPYYGENSPLHF.

The chain combines TRBV11-2 with TRBJ1-3; no definite D call. The germline V gene encodes CDR1 SGHAT and CDR2 FQNNGV. The V gene lost 5 bases and the J gene lost 4 bases, with 6 bases spanning the gap. The CDR3 consists of 12 residues. The CDR3 nucleotides are TGTGCCAGCAGCCTCGGAGGAAACACCATATATTTT. Amino acids: CASSLGGNTIYF. The variable domain in full, completed from reference TRBV11-2 and TRBJ1-3, reads EAGVAQSPRYKIIEKRQSVAFWCNPISGHATLYWYQQILGQGPKLLIQFQNNGVVDDSQLPKDRFSAERLKGVDSTLKIQPAKLEDSAVYLCASSLGGNTIYFGEGSWLTVV.

The V gene is TRBV11-2, the J gene TRBJ1-1; tentative D call: TRBD1 (5 bases). Germline V CDR1 and CDR2: SGHAT, FQNNGV. This CDR3 has 13 residues. Trimming stripped 5 bases from V and 5 bases from J, with 12 bases between. The DNA for the CDR3 is TGTGCCAGCAGCACGGGACCCAGTACTGAAGCTTTCTTT. Encoded protein: CASSTGPSTEAFF.

The chain has TRBV5-1 and TRBJ1-4; no clear D. CDR3 length: 13 amino acids. CDR1 and CDR2 from the germline V gene are SGHRS and YFSETQ. Trimming took 5 bases from V and 1 from J, leaving 6 bases between them. The CDR3 region is CASRERTNEKLFF. In DNA, the CDR3 is TGCGCCAGCAGGGAGCGAACTAATGAAAAACTGTTTTTT.

This clone was detected only once. The CDR3 loop is CASRLQGSDTQYF. As DNA, the CDR3 is TGTGCCAGCAGGCTACAGGGATCAGATACGCAGTATTTT. The genes are TRBV6-6 and TRBJ2-3, with a tentative D call TRBD1 (6 bases). Trimming left V 6 bases short and J 4 bases short, with 11 bases between. The length of the CDR3 is 13 residues. Germline V CDR1 and CDR2: MNHNY, SVGAGI (reference sequence).

The chain combines TRBV6-1 with TRBJ2-1; no firm D call. V lost 5 bases, J lost 7 bases, and 3 bases lay in between. Germline-derived CDR1 and CDR2 are MNHNS and SASEGT. The CDR3 is 10 amino acids. CDR3 sequence: CASSSNEQFF. The CDR3 DNA is TGTGCCAGCAGTTCTAATGAGCAGTTCTTC.

The rearrangement joins TRBV27 to TRBJ2-3, with TRBD2 as a possible D gene (6 bases). V was shortened by 1 base and J by 6 bases, with 20 bases between the two germline ends. CDR1 MNHEY and CDR2 SMNVEV come from the germline V gene (reference sequence). The CDR3 covers 17 residues. The CDR3 loop is CASSLWAGDGTRDTQYF. The CDR3, as DNA: TGTGCCAGCAGTTTATGGGCCGGGGACGGGACTCGGGATACGCAGTATTTT.